The 26 T cell receptor beta chains presented below share a single source sample, sequenced in a study of patients and donors after allogeneic stem cell transplantation. From the RT-PCR reads, TCRdb called clonotypes with MiXCR, one entry per CDR3 protein. The sample shows about 100,000 distinct CDR3 sequences, 35% of them seen only once. Specimen: blood, either unsorted or a sorted T cell fraction (not recorded which). These TCRs come from a human donor who was either an allogeneic HSCT recipient or a stem cell or donor lymphocyte infusion donor (not recorded which). It is not recorded whose cells these are; they may come from a transplant donor.

The rearrangement uses TRBV6-6 and TRBJ2-2; the D is unclear. This CDR3 has 13 amino acids. Germline CDR1 MNHNY, CDR2 SVGAGI (reference sequence). Trimming left V 5 bases short and J 5 bases short, with 9 bases between. CDR3 in DNA: TGTGCCAGCAGTAAAGGACGGACCGGGGAGCTGTTTTTT. Translated, it gives CASSKGRTGELFF.

This clonotype has more than one count but fewer than ten. The chain recombines TRBV10-3 with TRBJ2-5, with a tentative D call TRBD2 (6 bases). This CDR3 has 15 residues. V was clipped by 2 bases and J by 3 bases, with 13 bases between them. The germline gives CDR1 ENHRY, CDR2 SYGVKD. The CDR3 sequence is CAISEAGRLEETQYF. DNA for the CDR3: TGTGCCATCAGTGAGGCGGGACGGTTGGAAGAGACCCAGTACTTC.

This clonotype came up once. V usage is TRBV5-6 and J usage is TRBJ2-7, with D possibly matching TRBD2 (6 bases). V was cut by 2 bases and J by 5 bases, with 11 bases left in between. Germline values: CDR1 SGHDT, CDR2 YYEEEE. The length of the CDR3 is 13 residues. The CDR3 loop reads CASSFGGFHEQYF. The DNA for the CDR3 is TGTGCCAGCAGCTTCGGAGGGTTCCACGAGCAGTACTTC. Filled out from reference TRBV5-6 and TRBJ2-7, the complete variable domain reads DAGVTQSPTHLIKTRGQQVTLRCSPKSGHDTVSWYQQALGQGPQFIFQYYEEEERQRGNFPDRFSGHQFPNYSSELNVNALLLGDSALYLCASSFGGFHEQYFGPGTRLTVT.

The V call is TRBV12-5, the J call TRBJ2-3; 7 positions agree with TRBD2. V gave up 3 bases and J gave up 5 bases; unmatched junction bases: 2. This CDR3 contains 13 residues. Germline V lookup: CDR1 LGHNT, CDR2 FRNRAP. The CDR3 sequence is CASGLLARDTQYF. The CDR3 nucleotides are TGTGCTAGTGGTTTACTAGCGAGAGATACGCAGTATTTT.

V usage is TRBV20-1 and J usage is TRBJ1-1, with unresolved D. The CDR3 contains 12 residues. The germline V and J ends were trimmed by 2 bases and 3 bases, with 7 bases remaining between them. Germline CDR1 DFQATT, CDR2 SNEGSKA (reference sequence). The CDR3 region is CSARRWDTEAFF. CDR3 nucleotides: TGCAGTGCTAGACGGTGGGACACTGAAGCTTTCTTT.

This chain uses TRBV6-6 with TRBJ1-1, with 9 bases identical to TRBD1. Germline V gives CDR1 MNHNY, CDR2 SVGAGI (reference sequence). The CDR3 has 14 residues. V lost 0 bases and J lost 6; bases outside the gene matches: 2. DNA for the CDR3: TGTGCCAGCAGTTACTCACGGGACAGGGCTGAAGCTTTCTTT. Its translation: CASSYSRDRAEAFF.

The chain carries TRBV9 and TRBJ2-1; 9 nucleotides agree with TRBD2. The germline V gene encodes CDR1 SGDLS and CDR2 YYNGEE. CDR3 length equals 15 residues. V trimming: 4 bases; J trimming: 8 bases; junction bases outside the gene matches: 10. CDR3 sequence reads: CASSYLAGVGDEQFF. As DNA, the CDR3 is TGTGCCAGCAGCTACTTAGCGGGAGTGGGCGATGAGCAGTTCTTC.

The table lists this clonotype with a few counts. In nucleotides, the CDR3 is TGTGCCAGCAGTGAAAGCAGGTTCTATGGCTACACCTTC. Protein: CASSESRFYGYTF. The V gene is TRBV25-1, the J gene TRBJ1-2; D not resolved. Deletions cut 2 bases from V and 4 bases from J, with 8 bases between. The germline CDR1 and CDR2 sequences are MGHDK and SYGVNS. CDR3 size: 13 residues.

The rearrangement joins TRBV25-1 to TRBJ2-3; D remains unclear. The CDR3 is 13 residues long. V lost 2 bases and J 3 bases, leaving 6 bases between the germline ends. Germline assignment: CDR1 MGHDK and CDR2 SYGVNS. The CDR3 region has the DNA TGTGCCAGCAGTGAAATTGGGACAGATACGCAGTATTTT. Translation: CASSEIGTDTQYF.

This clonotype was seen just once. The chain is built from TRBV20-1 and TRBJ2-6, with 8 bases aligning to TRBD1. CDR3 length: 17 residues. The germline CDR1 and CDR2 sequences are DFQATT and SNEGSKA (reference sequence). With 2 bases clipped from V and 3 bases from J, the junction kept 9 bases outside the gene matches. CDR3 coding DNA: TGCAGTGCTAGAACCGTCAGGGGGCTCAGTGGGGCCAACGTCCTGACTTTC. It encodes CSARTVRGLSGANVLTF.

This clonotype turned up a few times. The chain is built from TRBV4-2 and TRBJ2-3, with 7 nucleotides matching TRBD1. Germline CDR1 LGHNA, CDR2 YNFKEQ. V dropped 1 base and J dropped 5; count of bases not matched to a gene: 6. The CDR3 is 15 residues long. The CDR3 bases are TGTGCCAGCAGCCAAGTTGAGGGGGCTAGAGATACGCAGTATTTT. Translating it yields CASSQVEGARDTQYF.

The J gene is TRBJ2-6, the V gene TRBV12-3 or TRBV12-4; TRBD1 agrees at 8 bases. The ends lost 5 bases at V and 2 bases at J; junction bases unmatched: 11. This CDR3 has 18 residues. CDR3 coding DNA: TGTGCCAGCAGTCCCGACCGGACAGGGTTGCCTGGGGCCAACGTCCTGACTTTC. Translated: CASSPDRTGLPGANVLTF.

This clonotype was seen more than once but under ten times. V usage is TRBV12-3 or TRBV12-4 and J usage is TRBJ2-6, with D perhaps TRBD1 (6 bases). The CDR3 totals 15 residues. Trimming shortened V by 4 bases and J by 3 bases, and 10 bases separated the two germline ends. The CDR3 DNA reads TGTGCCAGCAGTTCCTACAGGGTTGGGGCCAACGTCCTGACTTTC. Encoded protein: CASSSYRVGANVLTF.

This chain links TRBV7-9 with TRBJ2-5; D call uncertain. The CDR3 loop spans 15 amino acids. The germline gives CDR1 SEHNR, CDR2 FQNEAQ (reference sequence). Trimming stripped 1 base from V and 4 bases from J, with 13 bases between. CDR3 sequence: CASSLEAALGETQYF. The CDR3 DNA reads as TGTGCCAGCAGCTTAGAGGCCGCATTGGGAGAGACCCAGTACTTC.

This clonotype has a handful of counts. CDR3 sequence: CASTPQLAGGPQTQYF. In DNA form, the CDR3 reads TGTGCCAGCACCCCGCAACTAGCGGGAGGGCCTCAGACCCAGTACTTC. The V gene is TRBV12-3 or TRBV12-4, the J gene TRBJ2-5; 13 nucleotides match TRBD2. V trimming: 7 bases; J trimming: 6 bases; junction bases outside the gene matches: 11. The CDR3 covers 16 residues.

The chain recombines TRBV7-2 with TRBJ1-2, with TRBD1 as a possible D gene (6 bases). This CDR3 is built from 13 residues. V lost 3 bases, J lost 5 bases, and 10 bases lay in between. The germline gives CDR1 SGHTA, CDR2 FQGNSA. This chain's CDR3 is CASSFGTTYGYTF. As DNA, the CDR3 is TGTGCCAGCAGCTTCGGGACAACGTATGGCTACACCTTC.

V usage is TRBV7-3 and J usage is TRBJ2-5; 8 bases map to TRBD1. This CDR3 region has 13 residues. Germline-derived CDR1 and CDR2 are SGHTA and FQGTGA. V gave up 4 bases and J gave up 6 bases; unmatched junction bases: 4. CDR3 amino acids: CASSSGQGKTQYF. DNA for the CDR3: TGTGCCAGCAGCTCTGGACAGGGCAAGACCCAGTACTTC.

The J gene is TRBJ2-5, the V gene TRBV4-3, with a weak D call TRBD2 (5 bases). CDR1 is LGHNA and CDR2 is YSLEER in the germline V gene. The CDR3 loop spans 16 amino acids. Trimming pared 1 base from V and 1 base from J, leaving 13 bases between. The CDR3: CASSQGRWRVQETQYF. As DNA, the CDR3 is TGCGCCAGCAGCCAAGGACGATGGCGGGTCCAAGAGACCCAGTACTTC.

The rearrangement joins TRBV14 to TRBJ1-1; 9 bases line up with TRBD1. The CDR3 extends over 15 amino acids. The J segment lost 5 bases and the V segment lost 1 base, leaving 5 bases of the junction unmatched. Germline V lookup: CDR1 SGHDN, CDR2 FVKESK. The CDR3 DNA sequence: TGTGCCAGCAGCCAAGGAGGGACAGGGTGGACTGAAGCTTTCTTT. Amino acids: CASSQGGTGWTEAFF. The full variable domain, in which reference TRBV14 and TRBJ1-1 provide the parts outside the CDR3, is EAGVTQFPSHSVIEKGQTVTLRCDPISGHDNLYWYRRVMGKEIKFLLHFVKESKQDESGMPNNRFLAERTGGTYSTLKVQPAELEDSGVYFCASSQGGTGWTEAFFGQGTRLTVV.

In its sample, this clonotype was seen a few times. This chain joins TRBV29-1 and TRBJ1-1, with D possibly TRBD1 on 6 matching bases. V lost 4 bases and J 0 bases, leaving 9 bases between the germline ends. The CDR3 extends over 13 amino acids. Germline V gene lookup returns CDR1 SQVTM and CDR2 ANQGSEA. CDR3 amino acids: CSVGRGLNTEAFF. The DNA of the CDR3 is TGCAGCGTTGGACGGGGGCTGAACACTGAAGCTTTCTTT.

This clonotype was observed a handful of times. V is TRBV6-5 and J is TRBJ1-1, with D hard to call. Germline CDR1 is MNHEY and CDR2 is SVGAGI. The CDR3 covers 13 residues. Between the trimmed V and J ends, which lost 10 bases and 1 base, there was a span of 13 bases. CDR3 sequence: CATHWTRNTEAFF. The CDR3 DNA reads TGTGCCACTCATTGGACGAGGAACACTGAAGCTTTCTTT.

V is TRBV12-3 or TRBV12-4 and J is TRBJ1-1; 8 bases are shared with TRBD1. This CDR3 contains 14 residues. V lost 3 bases, J lost 6 bases, and 6 bases stayed unmatched. CDR3 region: CASSFGPGGPEAFF. As DNA, the CDR3 is TGTGCCAGCAGTTTTGGGCCAGGGGGCCCTGAAGCTTTCTTT.

This clonotype was counted only a few times. The chain employs TRBV28 and TRBJ2-7; TRBD2 aligns across 7 bases. This CDR3 spans 15 amino acids. Germline-derived CDR1 and CDR2 are MDHEN and SYDVKM. The V gene end was trimmed by 6 bases and the J gene end by 2 bases; junction bases not matched to a gene: 10. For the CDR3, the DNA is TGTGCCAGCAGGGGCTCGGGACTACCTACCTACGAGCAGTACTTC. Translation: CASRGSGLPTYEQYF.

This chain joins TRBV4-2 and TRBJ2-1, with 8 positions matching TRBD2. Germline CDR1 and CDR2: LGHNA and YNFKEQ. The CDR3 totals 17 residues. V gave up 4 bases and J gave up 8 bases; unmatched junction bases: 16. For the CDR3, the DNA is TGTGCCAGCAGCCGATCCTCTCCGGGACTAGGAAGGGATGAGCAGTTCTTC. Its translation is CASSRSSPGLGRDEQFF.

This clonotype was seen a single time. The V call is TRBV6-2 or TRBV6-3, the J call TRBJ2-1, with TRBD2 identical over 10 bases. V shed 6 bases, J shed 5 bases, and the junction held 4 bases outside the gene matches. There are 14 residues in the CDR3. Germline V gives CDR1 MNHEY, CDR2 SVGEGT. The DNA for the CDR3 is TGTGCCAGCAGGGCTAGCGGGAGAGACAATGAGCAGTTCTTC. This encodes CASRASGRDNEQFF.

This chain links TRBV28 with TRBJ1-5, with D possibly being TRBD1 (5 bases). Germline values: CDR1 MDHEN, CDR2 SYDVKM. Trimming stripped 5 bases from V and 7 bases from J, with 15 bases between. The CDR3 runs to 14 residues. The CDR3 nucleotides are TGTGCCAGCAGTGTCGCGCAGGGACCGCAGCCCCAGCATTTT. Translating it yields CASSVAQGPQPQHF.